This passage covers 28 T cell receptor beta chains from one sample sequenced in a study of OX40 agonist ivuxolimab in advanced cancers. Data came from immunoSEQ multiplex PCR; TCRdb stores just in-frame clones and leaves some out. The sample carries 40,000 or so clones, approximately 90% recorded once. This specimen was CD4+ or CD8+ T cells sorted from blood, taken in a trial of the OX40 agonist ivuxolimab. All receptors come from an adult with an advanced solid tumor such as melanoma, head and neck, liver or kidney cancer.

This clone is a singleton in its sample. V gene TRBV29-1 combines with J gene TRBJ1-2, with 8 positions matching TRBD1. The J segment lost 8 bases and the V segment lost 3 bases, leaving 14 bases of the junction unmatched. CDR3 size: 15 residues. Germline CDR1 SQVTM, CDR2 ANQGSEA. DNA of the CDR3: TGCAGCGTTGAGCGGGACCAGGGGGCCGCGGAAGGCTACACCTTC. This codes for CSVERDQGAAEGYTF.

The V call is TRBV2, the J call TRBJ2-5; 8 bases map to TRBD1. Germline V gene lookup returns CDR1 SNHLY and CDR2 FYNNEI. CDR3 length: 14 residues. V was clipped by 4 bases and J by 2 bases; unmatched bases: 3. Here the CDR3 reads CASSANRGQETQYF. CDR3 nucleotides: TGTGCCAGCAGTGCGAACAGGGGGCAAGAGACCCAGTACTTC.

The chain couples TRBV29-1 to TRBJ2-7; D uncertain. CDR3 length: 11 amino acids. V was shortened by 4 bases and J by 7 bases, with 11 bases between the two germline ends. Germline loops: CDR1 SQVTM, CDR2 ANQGSEA. This CDR3 reads CSVGSLGEQYF. In nucleotides, the CDR3 is TGCAGCGTTGGGTCCCTGGGGGAGCAGTACTTC.

This clone appeared a few times. The genes are TRBV19 and TRBJ1-2, with D unclear. V was cut by 10 bases and J by 2 bases, with 14 bases left in between. The CDR3 consists of 13 residues. CDR1 LNHDA and CDR2 SQIVND come from the germline V gene (reference sequence). The CDR3 DNA reads TGTGCCACCCGCAAATCCCCAAACTATGGCTACACCTTC. Residues: CATRKSPNYGYTF.

This rearrangement joins TRBV5-1 to TRBJ1-1; D unresolved. CDR1 SGHRS and CDR2 YFSETQ come from the germline V gene. The ends were cut back, 9 bases at V and 1 base at J, with 22 bases in the middle. The length of the CDR3 is 16 residues. Here the CDR3 reads CATRVKVTSGNTEAFF. For the CDR3, the DNA is TGCGCCACGAGGGTAAAGGTAACAAGTGGGAACACTGAAGCTTTCTTT. The complete variable domain, with remaining parts taken from reference TRBV5-1 and TRBJ1-1, reads KAGVTQTPRYLIKTRGQQVTLSCSPISGHRSVSWYQQTPGQGLQFLFEYFSETQRNKGNFPGRFSGRQFSNSRSEMNVSTLELGDSALYLCATRVKVTSGNTEAFFGQGTRLTVV.

CDR3 region: CASSLGMFSETQYF. The CDR3 DNA is TGTGCCAGCAGCTTAGGAATGTTTAGTGAGACCCAGTACTTC. The chain employs TRBV7-2 and TRBJ2-5; D not resolved. This CDR3 is 14 amino acids long. The germline CDR1 and CDR2 sequences are SGHTA and FQGNSA. V was clipped by 1 base and J by 5 bases, with 11 bases between them.

This clone was picked up one time. This chain connects TRBV5-1 to TRBJ1-1; D unclear. Germline-derived CDR1 and CDR2 are SGHRS and YFSETQ. V was shortened by 4 bases and J by 9 bases, with 10 bases between the two germline ends. The CDR3 loop spans 11 amino acids. The CDR3 DNA reads TGCGCCAGCAGCGAGAATAGACAAGCTTTCTTT. This sequence encodes CASSENRQAFF.

This chain joins TRBV29-1 and TRBJ2-5, with D maybe TRBD1 (5 bases). The V end lost 4 bases, the J end lost 4 bases, and 16 bases lay between the germline ends. CDR1 is SQVTM and CDR2 is ANQGSEA in the germline V gene. CDR3 length: 14 amino acids. CDR3 nucleotide sequence: TGCAGCGTTGTGGGTACGACAGTCGGAGAGACCCAGTACTTC. Translation: CSVVGTTVGETQYF. Full variable domain (missing parts from reference TRBV29-1 and TRBJ2-5): SAVISQKPSRDICQRGTSLTIQCQVDSQVTMMFWYRQQPGQSLTLIATANQGSEATYESGFVIDKFPISRPNLTFSTLTVSNMSPEDSSIYLCSVVGTTVGETQYFGPGTRLLVL.

The chain combines TRBV2 with TRBJ1-4; weak D call: TRBD1 (6 bases). Germline V gene lookup returns CDR1 SNHLY and CDR2 FYNNEI. The CDR3 is 14 amino acids. V lost 5 bases, J lost 7 bases, and 14 bases lay in between. DNA of the CDR3: TGTGCCAGCAGTTCGGGGGGCACACTTGAAAAACTGTTTTTT. Residues: CASSSGGTLEKLFF.

V usage is TRBV11-3 and J usage is TRBJ2-5, with a weak D call TRBD1 (6 bases). CDR3 length equals 15 residues. Germline values: CDR1 SGHNT, CDR2 YENEEA. V was clipped by 5 bases and J by 7 bases, with 20 bases between them. CDR3 amino acids: CASSPSTGSGATQYF. The CDR3 coding sequence is TGTGCCAGCAGCCCCTCCACAGGGTCAGGCGCGACCCAGTACTTC.

This clone occurred once. This sequence joins TRBV10-3 and TRBJ2-5, with 11 nucleotides matching TRBD2. Germline assignment: CDR1 ENHRY and CDR2 SYGVKD. This CDR3 has 16 amino acids. After removal of 3 bases from V and 1 base from J, the junction contained 4 bases not matched to a gene. As DNA, the CDR3 is TGTGCCATCAGTGAATCTAGCGGGGGGATCCAAGAGACCCAGTACTTC. This encodes CAISESSGGIQETQYF.

Remarks on this clone: The conserved phenylalanine or tryptophan normally closing the CDR3 is absent here, so this likely arose from a read error. The chain employs TRBV5-6 and TRBJ1-6; D is unresolved. CDR3 length: 13 amino acids. Trimming left V 4 bases short and J 7 bases short, with 9 bases between. From germline, CDR1 is SGHDT and CDR2 YYEEEE. In DNA, the CDR3 is TGTGCCAGCAGCACCGGACCCAATTCACCCCTCCACCTT. Its translation: CASSTGPNSPLHL.

The V call is TRBV28, the J call TRBJ2-7, with TRBD1 matching 8 bases. V lost 6 bases to trimming and J lost 3 bases; unmatched junction nucleotides: 7. The V gene's germline CDR1 is MDHEN and CDR2 SYDVKM. The CDR3 spans 14 residues. The CDR3 loop is CASSSPGQVYEQYF. Here the CDR3 DNA reads TGTGCCAGCAGCTCGCCGGGACAGGTCTACGAGCAGTACTTC.

This clone occurred once. The J gene is TRBJ2-1, the V gene TRBV11-1; D might be TRBD1 (6 bases). Trimming took 7 bases from V and 7 from J, leaving 23 bases between them. Germline values: CDR1 SGHAT, CDR2 FQDESV (reference sequence). The CDR3 totals 16 residues. CDR3 nucleotides: TGTGCCAGCACAGACACAAGGGGACACCAGGGGAATGAGCAGTTCTTC. Its translation is CASTDTRGHQGNEQFF.

The chain couples TRBV5-1 to TRBJ1-2; possible D gene TRBD1, 6 bases. There are 13 residues in the CDR3. Per germline, CDR1 SGHRS and CDR2 YFSETQ. V lost 3 bases and J lost 11, with 17 bases in between. The DNA for the CDR3 is TGCGCCAGCAGCTCACGGGACAACAAGGAATACACCTTC. It specifies CASSSRDNKEYTF.

V usage is TRBV27 and J usage is TRBJ2-7, with 8 positions matching TRBD2. The CDR3 spans 16 residues. V dropped 4 bases and J dropped 7; count of bases not matched to a gene: 15. Germline-derived CDR1 and CDR2 are MNHEY and SMNVEV (reference sequence). CDR3 protein: CASSWGGGRVVGEQYF. CDR3 nucleotide sequence: TGTGCCAGCAGTTGGGGCGGGGGGCGTGTAGTCGGGGAGCAGTACTTC.

There are a few counts of this clone. The rearrangement links TRBV4-2 to TRBJ2-7, with 8 bases aligning to TRBD1. There are 16 residues in the CDR3. Germline CDR1 and CDR2: LGHNA and YNFKEQ. Germline trimming cut 0 bases from V and 6 bases from J; bases unmatched to any gene: 10. CDR3 region: CASSQDERTGLREQYF. For the CDR3, the DNA is TGTGCCAGCAGCCAAGACGAAAGGACAGGGCTCCGCGAGCAGTACTTC.

This clone has only one observation. The gene calls are TRBV7-2 and TRBJ2-4; the D is unclear. V lost 0 bases to trimming and J lost 5 bases, with 2 bases between them. In germline, CDR1 is SGHTA, CDR2 FQGNSA. The CDR3 contains 12 residues. Here the CDR3 DNA reads TGTGCCAGCAGCTTAGCGCAAAACATTCAGTACTTC. Protein: CASSLAQNIQYF.

The chain links TRBV18 to TRBJ2-2; TRBD1 might be the D (6 bases). CDR1 and CDR2 from the germline V gene are KGHSH and LQKENI. Trimming removed 3 bases from V and 5 bases from J, with 16 bases in between. CDR3 length: 16 residues. The CDR3 DNA follows: TGTGCCAGCTCACCTAGACCGGGACAACAAACCGGGGAGCTGTTTTTT. It codes for CASSPRPGQQTGELFF.

This clone was detected only a few times. The chain recombines TRBV29-1 with TRBJ1-4; a possible D gene is TRBD1 (6 bases). CDR1 and CDR2 (germline): SQVTM, ANQGSEA. Trimming left V 5 bases short and J 7 bases short, with 14 bases between. The CDR3 consists of 13 residues. Here the CDR3 DNA reads TGCAGCGTTTGGCCGGGGGCCGGTGAAAAACTGTTTTTT. Its translation is CSVWPGAGEKLFF. The full variable domain, in which reference TRBV29-1 and TRBJ1-4 provide the parts outside the CDR3, is SAVISQKPSRDICQRGTSLTIQCQVDSQVTMMFWYRQQPGQSLTLIATANQGSEATYESGFVIDKFPISRPNLTFSTLTVSNMSPEDSSIYLCSVWPGAGEKLFFGSGTQLSVL.

This clone has only a few counts. Because it lacks the conserved phenylalanine or tryptophan at the end, this CDR3 is likely a read error. This chain links TRBV2 with TRBJ1-6; unclear D gene. V lost 9 bases to trimming and J lost 0 bases, with 9 bases between them. The CDR3 is made up of 14 amino acids. Germline V gene data show CDR1 as SNHLY and CDR2 as FYNNEI. The CDR3 is CASTRSSYNSPLHL. Here the CDR3 DNA reads TGTGCCAGTACAAGGAGCTCCTATAATTCACCCCTCCACCTT.

V and J are TRBV4-1 and TRBJ2-1; D may correspond to TRBD1 or TRBD2 (5 bases each). Trimming removed 4 bases at V and 5 bases at J, with 18 bases between. The CDR3 has 16 amino acids. The V gene's germline CDR1 is MGHRA and CDR2 YSYEKL. CDR3 residues: CASSLQRWGSHNEQFF. In DNA, the CDR3 is TGCGCCAGCAGCCTCCAAAGGTGGGGGAGCCACAATGAGCAGTTCTTC.

The chain uses TRBV9 and TRBJ1-5, with D possibly TRBD1 on 5 matching bases. The CDR3 sequence is 13 residues long. Trimming shortened V by 4 bases and J by 5 bases, and 10 bases separated the two germline ends. Germline CDR1 is SGDLS and CDR2 is YYNGEE. The CDR3 is CASSRGRDQPQHF. CDR3 DNA sequence: TGTGCCAGCAGCAGGGGCAGGGATCAGCCCCAGCATTTT.

CDR3 sequence reads: CASSSLRQGSYTF. For the CDR3, the DNA is TGTGCCAGCAGCTCCCTAAGACAGGGCAGCTACACCTTC. The chain recombines TRBV5-8 with TRBJ1-2; 7 nucleotides match TRBD1. The V segment lost 3 bases and the J segment 9 bases; nucleotides outside the gene matches: 8. The CDR3 loop spans 13 amino acids. Germline CDR1 reads SGHTS; CDR2 reads YDEGEE.

The V call is TRBV11-2, the J call TRBJ2-3, with D perhaps matching TRBD1 or TRBD2 (5 bases each). Germline V gene data show CDR1 as SGHAT and CDR2 as FQNNGV. CDR3 length: 13 amino acids. Trimming left V 1 base short and J 6 bases short, with 8 bases between. The CDR3 sequence: CASSLAGDDTQYF. The CDR3, as DNA: TGTGCCAGCAGCTTAGCTGGGGACGATACGCAGTATTTT.

This chain uses TRBV10-3 with TRBJ1-2; 12 nucleotides align to TRBD1. Germline V gene lookup returns CDR1 ENHRY and CDR2 SYGVKD. The CDR3 has 13 amino acids. The J segment lost 4 bases and the V segment lost 10 bases, leaving 4 bases of the junction unmatched. CDR3 protein: CANKGQGAYGYTF. DNA for the CDR3: TGTGCCAACAAGGGACAGGGGGCCTATGGCTACACCTTC.

J is TRBJ2-7 and V is TRBV14; 8 nucleotides align to TRBD2. The V segment lost 4 bases and the J segment 7 bases; nucleotides outside the gene matches: 12. Germline V gives CDR1 SGHDN, CDR2 FVKESK. The CDR3 is 15 amino acids. CDR3 amino acids: CASSRGTSGGVEQYF. DNA of the CDR3: TGTGCCAGCAGCCGCGGGACTAGTGGGGGCGTAGAGCAGTACTTC. Variable domain in full (rest from reference TRBV14 and TRBJ2-7): EAGVTQFPSHSVIEKGQTVTLRCDPISGHDNLYWYRRVMGKEIKFLLHFVKESKQDESGMPNNRFLAERTGGTYSTLKVQPAELEDSGVYFCASSRGTSGGVEQYFGPGTRLTVT.

The chain employs TRBV27 and TRBJ1-1, with 11 bases matching TRBD1. Germline values: CDR1 MNHEY, CDR2 SMNVEV (reference sequence). CDR3 size: 16 residues. Trimming cost V 5 bases and J 4 bases; bases outside gene matches: 9. The CDR3 DNA reads as TGTGCCAGCAGTAAAGGCCCGGGACAGGGGGGCACTGAAGCTTTCTTT. Its protein is CASSKGPGQGGTEAFF.